This TCR beta chain was found in a study of cytotoxic CD8 clonotypes in ibrutinib-treated CLL. Germline V gene data show CDR1 as SGDLS and CDR2 as YYNGEE. V was pared by 0 bases and J by 9 bases, with 9 bases of the junction left unmatched. CDR3 size: 16 residues. Produced via immunoSEQ multiplex PCR; TCRdb's table is partial and in-frame only. The sample carries roughly 220,000 clones, over 65% recorded once. The sequence was obtained from a human donor with chronic lymphocytic leukemia. The chain joins TRBV9 to TRBJ2-3; TRBD2 agrees at 11 bases. The input for sequencing was PBMCs, taken after 12 months of ibrutinib treatment. CDR3 in amino acids: CASSVEGTSGLLTQYF. CDR3 DNA: TGTGCCAGCAGCGTAGAAGGGACTAGCGGCCTCCTGACGCAGTATTTT.